The 10 T cell receptor beta chains presented below share a single source sample, sequenced in a study of CD8 T cell repertoires and HIV-1 epitope variants. The data were produced by immunoSEQ multiplex PCR, yet TCRdb's version contains in-frame clones alone and is incomplete. The table includes about 2,000 clones, approximately 71% detected once. These TCRs are of unknown antigen specificity. The specimen was cultured CD8+ T cells derived from PBMCs. These receptors came from a male donor with HIV.

This clone is judged large. The junction shows a germline mismatch at one end, possibly a read error. V usage is TRBV5-6 and J usage is TRBJ1-2; 10 bases line up with TRBD1. This CDR3 comprises 14 residues. The germline CDR1 and CDR2 sequences are SGHDT and YYEEEE. The CDR3 region is CASSDPGTGVLGAF. CDR3 bases: TGTGCCAGCAGCGATCCCGGGACAGGGGTCCTCGGTGCCTTC.

The chain links TRBV2 to TRBJ2-1, with D perhaps given as TRBD1 or TRBD2 (6 bases each). Germline CDR1 and CDR2: SNHLY and FYNNEI. The CDR3 runs to 16 residues. V lost 5 bases and J lost 9, with 23 bases in between. The CDR3 DNA reads TGTGCCAGCAGTTCTCCGGGACTTCAACAAGGGGGTGAGCAGTTCTTC. As protein: CASSSPGLQQGGEQFF.

The chain uses TRBV18 and TRBJ2-3; the D gene could be TRBD1 or TRBD2 (5 bases each). Germline CDR1 and CDR2: KGHSH and LQKENI. The CDR3 runs to 15 residues. V was trimmed by 3 bases and J by 1 base, leaving 11 bases between them. CDR3 protein: CASSPGTTGTDTQYF. The CDR3 nucleotides read TGTGCCAGCTCACCGGGGACCACCGGCACAGATACGCAGTATTTT.

This clone was counted only a few times. V and J are TRBV18 and TRBJ1-6, with D hard to call. This CDR3 contains 13 residues. V was cut by 3 bases and J by 7 bases, with 7 bases left in between. Looked up from germline, CDR1 is KGHSH and CDR2 is LQKENI. DNA for the CDR3: TGTGCCAGCTCACCCCGGGAAAATTCACCCCTCCACTTT. Translated: CASSPRENSPLHF.

The chain is built from TRBV19 and TRBJ2-5; D might be TRBD1 or TRBD2, each matching 5 bases. This CDR3 spans 14 amino acids. V dropped 5 bases and J dropped 5 bases, with 15 bases sitting between them. CDR1 LNHDA and CDR2 SQIVND come from the germline V gene (reference sequence). The CDR3: CASSDVRESETQYF. CDR3 in DNA: TGTGCCAGTAGTGACGTCAGGGAGTCGGAGACCCAGTACTTC.

This clone has just one count. The V and J genes are TRBV25-1 and TRBJ1-2; D is unclear. The CDR3 has 12 residues. Germline CDR1 reads MGHDK; CDR2 reads SYGVNS. Trimming left V 4 bases short and J 7 bases short, with 10 bases between. The CDR3 DNA reads as TGTGCCAGCAGTGTAGGAGGCCTTGGCTACACCTTC. Residues: CASSVGGLGYTF.

V and J are TRBV15 and TRBJ1-1; D unresolved. Germline loops: CDR1 LNHNV, CDR2 YYDKDF (reference sequence). The V end was cut by 3 bases, the J end by 4 bases, with 3 bases between. The CDR3 extends over 11 amino acids. The DNA of the CDR3 is TGTGCCACCAGCAGTCCCACTGAAGCTTTCTTT. Its translation: CATSSPTEAFF.

This rearrangement joins TRBV2 to TRBJ2-2; D remains unclear. The CDR3 runs 11 residues. The V end was cut by 3 bases, the J end by 10 bases, with 6 bases between. Germline CDR1 reads SNHLY; CDR2 reads FYNNEI. CDR3 protein: CASSDDLELFF. The CDR3 DNA is TGTGCCAGCAGTGATGACTTGGAGCTGTTTTTT.

Only a few counts were recorded for this clone. V gene TRBV25-1 combines with J gene TRBJ1-3; unclear D gene. The germline CDR1 and CDR2 sequences are MGHDK and SYGVNS. Trimming removed 3 bases from V and 0 bases from J, with 9 bases in between. This CDR3 is built from 15 residues. This CDR3 reads CASSDFGSSGNTIYF. CDR3 nucleotides: TGTGCCAGCAGTGATTTTGGCAGCTCTGGAAACACCATATATTTT.

The chain recombines TRBV2 with TRBJ2-5; 8 positions agree with TRBD2. CDR3 size: 19 residues. Germline V gene data show CDR1 as SNHLY and CDR2 as FYNNEI. J lost 5 bases, V lost 9 bases, and 26 bases had no gene match. CDR3 bases: TGTGCCAGACGTCGAAAGCTAACTAGCGGTAAGGGGCCGTTTGAGACCCAGTACTTC. This translates into CARRRKLTSGKGPFETQYF.